This T cell receptor (beta chain) was recorded in a study of blood T cell repertoires in COVID-19. Across the whole study: Whether acute or convalescent, the COVID-19 samples came from the United States, Italy and Spain. PBMCs, B-cell-depleted T cells, or T cells provided the cDNA or gDNA that made up the material.

The CDR3 runs 15 residues. CDR1 is SQVTM and CDR2 is ANQGSEA in the germline V gene. Trimming at V came to 7 bases and at J to 4 bases, leaving 12 bases not matched to a gene. How the authors handled the data: The assay estimated nucleated cells by amplifying reference gene primers. Repertoires were generated with immunoSEQ multiplex PCR, while TCRdb's copy carries only in-frame clones and drops some. The D gene and trimming were derived from the DNA, and the V and J assignments and clone size from that table. The table lists tens of thousands of clones, about 91% of them singletons. This sequence joins TRBV29-1 and TRBJ2-3; 9 bases fit TRBD2. Source material: peripheral blood. The receptor's source is a woman in her sixties with active COVID-19. DNA for the CDR3: TGCAGCGGGGGAGCTAGCGGGGAGGGGGCAGATACGCAGTATTTT. It specifies CSGGASGEGADTQYF.